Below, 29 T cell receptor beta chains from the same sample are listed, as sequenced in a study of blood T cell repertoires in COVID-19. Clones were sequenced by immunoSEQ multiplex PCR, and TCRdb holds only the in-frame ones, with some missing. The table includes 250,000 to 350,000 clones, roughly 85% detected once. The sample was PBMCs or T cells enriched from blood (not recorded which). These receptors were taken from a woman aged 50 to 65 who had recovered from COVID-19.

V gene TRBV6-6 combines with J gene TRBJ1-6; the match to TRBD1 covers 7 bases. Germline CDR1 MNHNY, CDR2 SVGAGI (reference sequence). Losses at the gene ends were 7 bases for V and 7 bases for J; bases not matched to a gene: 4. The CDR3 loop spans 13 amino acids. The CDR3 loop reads CASIEQGNSPLHF. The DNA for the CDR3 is TGTGCCAGCATTGAACAGGGGAATTCACCCCTCCACTTT.

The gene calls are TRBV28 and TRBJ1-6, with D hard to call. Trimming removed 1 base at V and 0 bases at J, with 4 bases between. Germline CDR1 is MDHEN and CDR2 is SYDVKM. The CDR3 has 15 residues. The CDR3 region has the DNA TGTGCCAGCAGTTTATCTTACTCCTATAATTCACCCCTCCACTTT. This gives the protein CASSLSYSYNSPLHF.

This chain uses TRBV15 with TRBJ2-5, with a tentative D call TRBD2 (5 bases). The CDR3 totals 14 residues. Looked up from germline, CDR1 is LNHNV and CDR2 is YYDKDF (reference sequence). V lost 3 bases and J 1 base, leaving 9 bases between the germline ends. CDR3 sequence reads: CATSRGVSQETQYF. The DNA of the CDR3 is TGTGCCACCAGCAGGGGAGTGTCCCAAGAGACCCAGTACTTC.

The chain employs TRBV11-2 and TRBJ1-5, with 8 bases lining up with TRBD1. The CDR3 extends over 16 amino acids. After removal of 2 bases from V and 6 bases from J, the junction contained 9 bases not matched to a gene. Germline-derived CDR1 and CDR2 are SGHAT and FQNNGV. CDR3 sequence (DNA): TGTGCCAGCAGCTTATCCTCAGGGGGCGCCGGTCAGCCCCAGCATTTT. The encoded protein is CASSLSSGGAGQPQHF.

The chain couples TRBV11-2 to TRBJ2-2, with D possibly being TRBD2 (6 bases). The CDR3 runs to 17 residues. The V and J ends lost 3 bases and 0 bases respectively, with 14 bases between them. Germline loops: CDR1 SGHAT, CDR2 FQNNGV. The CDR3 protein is CASSFSTSPANTGELFF. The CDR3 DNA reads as TGTGCCAGCAGCTTTTCTACTAGCCCCGCGAACACCGGGGAGCTGTTTTTT. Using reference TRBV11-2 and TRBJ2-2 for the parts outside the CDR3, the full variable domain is EAGVAQSPRYKIIEKRQSVAFWCNPISGHATLYWYQQILGQGPKLLIQFQNNGVVDDSQLPKDRFSAERLKGVDSTLKIQPAKLEDSAVYLCASSFSTSPANTGELFFGEGSRLTVL.

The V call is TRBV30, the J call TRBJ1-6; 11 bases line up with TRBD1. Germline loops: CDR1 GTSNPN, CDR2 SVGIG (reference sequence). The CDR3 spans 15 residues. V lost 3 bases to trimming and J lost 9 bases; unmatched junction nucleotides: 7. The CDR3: CAWSGQGAFVSPLHF. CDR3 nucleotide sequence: TGTGCCTGGAGCGGACAGGGGGCCTTCGTTTCACCCCTCCACTTT.

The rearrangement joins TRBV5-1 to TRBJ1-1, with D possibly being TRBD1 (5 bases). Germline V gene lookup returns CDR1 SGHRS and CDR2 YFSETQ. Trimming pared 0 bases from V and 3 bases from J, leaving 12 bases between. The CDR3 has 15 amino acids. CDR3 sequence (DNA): TGCGCCAGCAGCTTGGAAGCAGGGATGGACACTGAAGCTTTCTTT. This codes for CASSLEAGMDTEAFF.

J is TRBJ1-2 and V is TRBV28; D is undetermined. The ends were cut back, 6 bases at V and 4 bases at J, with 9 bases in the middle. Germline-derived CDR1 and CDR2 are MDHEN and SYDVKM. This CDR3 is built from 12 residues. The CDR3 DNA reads TGTGCCAGCAGCCCGGAGGCCTATGGCTACACCTTC. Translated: CASSPEAYGYTF.

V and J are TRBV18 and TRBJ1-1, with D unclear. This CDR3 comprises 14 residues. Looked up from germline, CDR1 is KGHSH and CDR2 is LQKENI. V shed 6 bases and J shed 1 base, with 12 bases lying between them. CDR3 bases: TGTGCCAGCTCTCCGCAGAACCGGAACACTGAAGCTTTCTTT. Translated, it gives CASSPQNRNTEAFF.

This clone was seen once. CDR3 loop: CASSETFYTGQGTEAFF. DNA of the CDR3: TGTGCCAGCAGCGAAACTTTTTATACAGGGCAGGGTACTGAAGCTTTCTTT. V usage is TRBV5-8 and J usage is TRBJ1-1; weak D call: TRBD1 (6 bases). This CDR3 comprises 17 residues. The germline gives CDR1 SGHTS, CDR2 YDEGEE. Trimming removed 4 bases at V and 5 bases at J, with 24 bases between.

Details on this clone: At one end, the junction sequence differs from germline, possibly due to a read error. The CDR3 DNA follows: TGCGCCAGCAGCTCGAGACAGGGGTTGGCTGGGGCCTTC. Its translation: CASSSRQGLAGAF. J is TRBJ1-2 and V is TRBV5-1; 8 bases fit TRBD1. The CDR3 runs 13 residues. Germline V gene data show CDR1 as SGHRS and CDR2 as YFSETQ.

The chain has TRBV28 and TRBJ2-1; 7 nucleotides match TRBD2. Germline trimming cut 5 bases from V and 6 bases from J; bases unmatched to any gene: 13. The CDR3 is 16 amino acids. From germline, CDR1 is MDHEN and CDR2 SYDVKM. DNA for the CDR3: TGTGCCAGCAGTGGGGTAGGAGCGGGAAAACTCAATGAGCAGTTCTTC. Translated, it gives CASSGVGAGKLNEQFF.

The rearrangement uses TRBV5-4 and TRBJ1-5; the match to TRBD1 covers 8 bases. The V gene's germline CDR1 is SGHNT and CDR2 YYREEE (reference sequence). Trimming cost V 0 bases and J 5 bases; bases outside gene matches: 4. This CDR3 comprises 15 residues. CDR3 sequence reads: CASSLGPGGYQPQHF. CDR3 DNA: TGTGCCAGCAGCTTGGGTCCAGGGGGCTATCAGCCCCAGCATTTT.

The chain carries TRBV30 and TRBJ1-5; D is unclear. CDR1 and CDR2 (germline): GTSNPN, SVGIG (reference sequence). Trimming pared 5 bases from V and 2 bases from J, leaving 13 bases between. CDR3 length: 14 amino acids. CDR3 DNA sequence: TGTGCCTGGGGTTTAGCGGTGGGCAATCAGCCCCAGCATTTT. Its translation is CAWGLAVGNQPQHF.

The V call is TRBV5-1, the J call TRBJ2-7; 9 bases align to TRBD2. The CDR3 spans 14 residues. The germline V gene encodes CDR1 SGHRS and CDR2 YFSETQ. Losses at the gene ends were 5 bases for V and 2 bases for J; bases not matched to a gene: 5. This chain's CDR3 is CASSLSGGPYEQYF. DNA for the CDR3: TGCGCCAGCAGTCTAAGCGGGGGGCCCTACGAGCAGTACTTC. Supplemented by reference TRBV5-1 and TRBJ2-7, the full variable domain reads KAGVTQTPRYLIKTRGQQVTLSCSPISGHRSVSWYQQTPGQGLQFLFEYFSETQRNKGNFPGRFSGRQFSNSRSEMNVSTLELGDSALYLCASSLSGGPYEQYFGPGTRLTVT.

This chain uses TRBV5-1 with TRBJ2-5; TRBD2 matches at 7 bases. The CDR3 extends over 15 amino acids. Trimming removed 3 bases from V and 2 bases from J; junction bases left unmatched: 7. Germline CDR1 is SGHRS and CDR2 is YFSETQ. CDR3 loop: CASSWGLQNQETQYF. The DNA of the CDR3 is TGCGCCAGCAGCTGGGGACTACAAAATCAAGAGACCCAGTACTTC.

The CDR3 DNA sequence: TGTGCCAGCAGCAGAGGCGGGGGAGATGAAAAACTGTTTTTT. This gives the protein CASSRGGGDEKLFF. This chain links TRBV3-1 (or the pseudogene TRBV3-2) with TRBJ1-4, with D maybe TRBD1 (5 bases). The CDR3 loop spans 14 amino acids. Per the germline V gene, CDR1 is LGHDT and CDR2 is YNNKEL (reference sequence). The V and J ends lost 5 bases and 6 bases respectively, with 13 bases between them.

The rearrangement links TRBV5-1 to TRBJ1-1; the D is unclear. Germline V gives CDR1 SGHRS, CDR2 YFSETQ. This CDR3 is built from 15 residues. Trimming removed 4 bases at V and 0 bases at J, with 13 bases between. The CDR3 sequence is CASSIFSGMNTEAFF. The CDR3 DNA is TGCGCCAGCAGCATCTTTTCCGGGATGAACACTGAAGCTTTCTTT.

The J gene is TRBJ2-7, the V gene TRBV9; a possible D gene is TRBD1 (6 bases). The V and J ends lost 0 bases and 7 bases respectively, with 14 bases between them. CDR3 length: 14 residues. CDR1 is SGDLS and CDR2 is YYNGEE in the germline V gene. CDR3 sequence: CASSVGMGAREQYF. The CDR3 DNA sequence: TGTGCCAGCAGCGTAGGAATGGGGGCGCGTGAGCAGTACTTC.

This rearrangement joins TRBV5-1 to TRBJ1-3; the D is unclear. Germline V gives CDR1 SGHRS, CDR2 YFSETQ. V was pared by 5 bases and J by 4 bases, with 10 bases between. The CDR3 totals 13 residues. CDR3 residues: CASSDTRGNTIYF. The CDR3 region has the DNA TGCGCCAGCAGTGACACGCGCGGAAACACCATATATTTT.

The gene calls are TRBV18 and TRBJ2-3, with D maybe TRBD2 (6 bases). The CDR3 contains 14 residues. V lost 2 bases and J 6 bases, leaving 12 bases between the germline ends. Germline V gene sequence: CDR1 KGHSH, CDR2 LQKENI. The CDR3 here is CASSPTSRLDTQYF. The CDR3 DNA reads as TGTGCCAGCTCACCAACTAGCCGCCTGGATACGCAGTATTTT.

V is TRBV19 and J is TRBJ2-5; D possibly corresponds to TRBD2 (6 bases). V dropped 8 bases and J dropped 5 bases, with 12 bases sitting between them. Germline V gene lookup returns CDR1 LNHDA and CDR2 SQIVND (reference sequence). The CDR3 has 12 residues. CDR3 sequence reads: CASSSGAETQYF. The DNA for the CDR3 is TGTGCCAGTTCGTCGGGAGCTGAGACCCAGTACTTC.

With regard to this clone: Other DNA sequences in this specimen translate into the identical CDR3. CDR3 DNA sequence: TGTGCCAGTAGTCCGACGACAGTCTATGGCTACACCTTC. Translation: CASSPTTVYGYTF. The J gene is TRBJ1-2, the V gene TRBV19; the D gene is possibly TRBD1 (5 bases). V was clipped by 5 bases and J by 4 bases, with 11 bases between them. Germline CDR1 reads LNHDA; CDR2 reads SQIVND (reference sequence). This CDR3 contains 13 residues.

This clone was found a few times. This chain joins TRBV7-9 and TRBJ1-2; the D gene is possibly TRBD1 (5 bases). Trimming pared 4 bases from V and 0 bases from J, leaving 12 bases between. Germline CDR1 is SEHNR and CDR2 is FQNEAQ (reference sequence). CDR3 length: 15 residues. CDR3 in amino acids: CASSWEGRANYGYTF. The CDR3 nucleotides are TGTGCCAGCAGCTGGGAGGGGCGAGCTAACTATGGCTACACCTTC.

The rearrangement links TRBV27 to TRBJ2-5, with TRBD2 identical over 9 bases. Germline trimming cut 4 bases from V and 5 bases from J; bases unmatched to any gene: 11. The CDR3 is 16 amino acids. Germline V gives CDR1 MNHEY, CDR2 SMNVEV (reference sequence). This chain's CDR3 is CASSSGLASSWETQYF. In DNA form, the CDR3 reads TGTGCCAGCAGTTCGGGACTAGCTTCCTCATGGGAGACCCAGTACTTC.

CDR3 bases: TGTGCCAGCAGTGAAGCACAGGGCTGGGGTAATTCACCCCTCCACTTT. Its protein is CASSEAQGWGNSPLHF. The chain is built from TRBV6-1 and TRBJ1-6; D might be TRBD1 (6 bases). This CDR3 region has 16 residues. CDR1 and CDR2 from the germline V gene are MNHNS and SASEGT. V gave up 0 bases and J gave up 6 bases, with 12 bases separating them.

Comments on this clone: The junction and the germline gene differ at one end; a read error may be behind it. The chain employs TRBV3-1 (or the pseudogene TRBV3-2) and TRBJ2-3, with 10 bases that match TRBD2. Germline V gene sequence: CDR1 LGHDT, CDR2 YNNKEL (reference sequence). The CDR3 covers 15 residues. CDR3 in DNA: TGTGCCGGCAGCCAAACTCGGACTAGCGGCCCACCTCGGAATTTT. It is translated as CAGSQTRTSGPPRNF.

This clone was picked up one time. This CDR3 reads CASSQIHSLLSYGYTF. The DNA of the CDR3 is TGCGCCAGCAGCCAGATCCACAGCCTGCTGTCTTATGGCTACACCTTC. The chain is built from TRBV4-3 and TRBJ1-2; D remains unclear. Per the germline V gene, CDR1 is LGHNA and CDR2 is YSLEER. Trimming cost V 3 bases and J 5 bases, with 19 bases left between them. This CDR3 is 16 amino acids long.

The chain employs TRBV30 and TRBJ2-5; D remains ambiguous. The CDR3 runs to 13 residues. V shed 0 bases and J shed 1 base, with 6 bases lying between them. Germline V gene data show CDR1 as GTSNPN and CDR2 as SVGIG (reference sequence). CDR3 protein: CAWSVHSQETQYF. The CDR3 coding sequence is TGTGCCTGGAGTGTACACAGCCAAGAGACCCAGTACTTC.